A selection of T cell receptor beta chains follows, all from one sample in a study of identical twins. TCRdb processed the 5' RACE reads anew with MiXCR; each CDR3 protein has one entry. Here the sample spans 600,000 to 800,000 distinct CDR3 sequences, 21% being singletons. This same sample was also taken into another study, of T cells expressing NK-cell markers.

The sequencing input was PBMCs. These receptors were obtained from a woman younger than 30 in good health. Each CDR3 is given with its conserved first and last residue. A D gene is named only where the DNA matches it firmly. A row's size may be missing; if present it is once, few, many or a size class.

D gene	V gene	J gene	clone size	CDR3 length	CDR3 DNA	CDR3 protein
.	TRBV27	TRBJ2-5	.	15	TGTGCCAGCAGTTTGAGGGGGGGCCGGTGGGAGACCCAGTACTTC	CASSLRGGRWETQYF
.	TRBV20-1	TRBJ2-7	.	18	TGCAGTGCTGCCGCTAACCGCGTAGACGCGCTTTTAGGATCCGAGCAGTACTTC	CSAAANRVDALLGSEQYF
TRBD1	TRBV12-5	TRBJ1-2	few	14	TGTGCTAGTGGCCCGGACAGGGGATTATATGGCTACACCTTC	CASGPDRGLYGYTF
TRBD2	TRBV3-1	TRBJ2-1	many	15	TGTGCCAGCAGCCAGCTTCTAGCGGGGTACAATGAGCAGTTCTTC	CASSQLLAGYNEQFF
.	TRBV6-5	TRBJ1-5	.	12	TGTGCCAGCAGTTCTACAACAGGGCCCCAGCATTTT	CASSSTTGPQHF
.	TRBV7-2	TRBJ2-1	.	16	TGTGCCAGCAGCTTAGAGCCAGCGCGTGGAGGCTATGAGCAGTTCTTC	CASSLEPARGGYEQFF
.	TRBV5-1	TRBJ1-3	.	14	TGCGCCAGCAGCTTGGCAGGGATCCGAAACACCATATATTTT	CASSLAGIRNTIYF
TRBD1	TRBV12-3/TRBV12-4	TRBJ1-2	once	15	TGTGCCAGCAGTTCCCCCGACAGGGGGCACTATGGCTACACCTTC	CASSSPDRGHYGYTF
.	TRBV12-3/TRBV12-4	TRBJ2-1	.	15	TGTGCCAGCCGGGGGATAAGGGGCACCTACAATGAGCAGTTCTTC	CASRGIRGTYNEQFF
.	TRBV20-1	TRBJ2-3	many	11	TGCAGTGCTCCGAATGGGGATACGCAGTATTTT	CSAPNGDTQYF
.	TRBV28	TRBJ1-1	few	14	TGTGCCAGCAGCCAGATTCGCTCGACCTCTGAAGCTTTCTTT	CASSQIRSTSEAFF
.	TRBV12-3/TRBV12-4	TRBJ2-5	.	14	TGTGCCAGCAGTCCAGGGCGGCAAGGAGAGACCCAGTACTTC	CASSPGRQGETQYF
TRBD2	TRBV5-6	TRBJ2-1	.	13	TGTGCCAGCACCCAACTAGCGAACCATGAGCAGTTCTTC	CASTQLANHEQFF
.	TRBV4-3	TRBJ1-2	.	14	TGCGCCAGCAGCCAAGATCCGGGTCCCTATGGCTACACCTTC	CASSQDPGPYGYTF
.	TRBV7-2	TRBJ2-2	.	15	TGTGCCAGCAGCTTAGTTACAGGGTCCACCGGGGAGCTGTTTTTT	CASSLVTGSTGELFF
TRBD1	TRBV11-3	TRBJ2-3	.	15	TGTGCCAGCAGCTTGGGACCTGGACAGGCAGATACGCAGTATTTT	CASSLGPGQADTQYF
.	TRBV29-1	TRBJ1-1	.	15	TGCAGCGTTGACCTCTGGGGCAGGGAAGCGACTGAAGCTTTCTTT	CSVDLWGREATEAFF
.	TRBV5-1	TRBJ2-2	few	15	TGCGCCAGCAGCCCACAGGGAAGCATGACCGGGGAGCTGTTTTTT	CASSPQGSMTGELFF
.	TRBV12-3/TRBV12-4	TRBJ1-1	once	15	TGTGCCAGCAGTTTAATAGACGGGGGCAACACTGAAGCTTTCTTT	CASSLIDGGNTEAFF
.	TRBV7-2	TRBJ2-1	.	15	TGTGCCAGCAGCTTAGATCTGGGAGGGGGCAATGAGCAGTTCTTC	CASSLDLGGGNEQFF
TRBD1	TRBV6-6	TRBJ1-2	.	13	TGTGCCAGCAGGGAAGGGGGCAGCTATGGCTACACCTTC	CASREGGSYGYTF
.	TRBV5-1	TRBJ2-5	.	15	TGCGCCAGCAGCCCTGTGAGGGTATATCAAGAGACCCAGTACTTC	CASSPVRVYQETQYF
TRBD2	TRBV20-1	TRBJ2-1	few	15	TGCAGTGCTAGGATCGGAGCGGGAGCCCACAATGAGCAGTTCTTC	CSARIGAGAHNEQFF
.	TRBV20-1	TRBJ2-7	.	13	TGCAGTGCTAGTTCCGGTAACTCCTACGAGCAGTACTTC	CSASSGNSYEQYF
TRBD1	TRBV7-6	TRBJ2-7	.	14	TGTGCCGGACAGGGTCAGAATCGTAAGGGCGAGCAGTACTTC	CAGQGQNRKGEQYF